What follows are 5 T cell receptor beta chains derived from one specimen sequenced in a study. Each CDR3 protein gets one entry after TCRdb re-called the 5' RACE reads with MiXCR. The repertoire consists of some 45,000 distinct CDR3 sequences, with about 28% occurring once and the leading ten covering roughly 2%. Material for sequencing was naive CD4+ T cells sorted from blood. The subset denotes: naive CD4+ T cells, CD4+CD45RA+CD25-. The receptor set was obtained from a female donor with breast cancer.

The rearrangement links TRBV7-6 to TRBJ2-2; TRBD2 matches 9 bases. CDR1 SGHVS and CDR2 FNYEAQ come from the germline V gene. The CDR3 loop spans 16 amino acids. After removal of 4 bases from V and 3 bases from J, the junction contained 6 bases not matched to a gene. CDR3 nucleotides: TGTGCCAGCAGCTCCCCTAGCGGGGCCGACACCGGGGAGCTGTTTTTT. Translating gives CASSSPSGADTGELFF.

The chain is built from TRBV5-1 and TRBJ2-2; no firm D call. V lost 4 bases and J lost 6, with 16 bases in between. Germline V gives CDR1 SGHRS, CDR2 YFSETQ. The CDR3 sequence is 15 residues long. The CDR3 protein is CASSPDPGLAGELFF. The CDR3 DNA sequence: TGCGCCAGCAGCCCGGACCCGGGTTTGGCCGGGGAGCTGTTTTTT.

The chain joins TRBV5-4 to TRBJ2-5; the D gene is possibly TRBD1 (6 bases). The germline V and J ends were trimmed by 2 bases and 5 bases, with 13 bases remaining between them. Germline CDR1 is SGHNT and CDR2 is YYREEE (reference sequence). This CDR3 contains 14 residues. CDR3 in amino acids: CASSFQGQGETQYF. The CDR3 coding sequence is TGTGCCAGCAGCTTTCAGGGTCAGGGGGAGACCCAGTACTTC.

V usage is TRBV12-3 or TRBV12-4 and J usage is TRBJ1-5, with 7 nucleotides matching TRBD1. V shed 5 bases, J shed 3 bases, and the junction held 4 bases outside the gene matches. The CDR3 is 14 amino acids. CDR3 nucleotides: TGTGCCAGCAGTCCCGACAGGGCCAATCAGCCCCAGCATTTT. Its translation: CASSPDRANQPQHF.

The table lists this clonotype with a few counts. V is TRBV25-1 and J is TRBJ2-7, with 9 bases that match TRBD1. The CDR3 runs 14 residues. V lost 4 bases to trimming and J lost 5 bases; unmatched junction nucleotides: 6. Germline V lookup: CDR1 MGHDK, CDR2 SYGVNS. CDR3 bases: TGTGCCAGCAGTGGGGACAGGGAGGTAGACGAGCAGTACTTC. As protein: CASSGDREVDEQYF.